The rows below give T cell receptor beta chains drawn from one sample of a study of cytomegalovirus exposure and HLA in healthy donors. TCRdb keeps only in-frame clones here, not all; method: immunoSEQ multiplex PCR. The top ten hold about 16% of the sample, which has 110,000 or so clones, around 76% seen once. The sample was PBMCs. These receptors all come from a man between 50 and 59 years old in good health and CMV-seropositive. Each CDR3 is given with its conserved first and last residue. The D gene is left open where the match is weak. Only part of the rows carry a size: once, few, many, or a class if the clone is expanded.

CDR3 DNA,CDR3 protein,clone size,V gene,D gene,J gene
TGTGCCAGCAGCTTGGCACTGAACACCGGGGAGCTGTTTTTT,CASSLALNTGELFF,few,TRBV5-4,-,TRBJ2-2
TGTGCCACCAGCACCGGGGAGGTGACCCAGTACTTC,CATSTGEVTQYF,-,TRBV15,-,TRBJ2-5
TGTGCCAGCAGTGAACTACAAGAGACCCAGTACTTC,CASSELQETQYF,-,TRBV6-1,-,TRBJ2-5
TGTGCCAGCAGCCCTCTAGGGGGGGTGGATGAGACCCAGTACTTC,CASSPLGGVDETQYF,few,TRBV27,-,TRBJ2-5
TGTGCCAGCAGCTTGGTAGGGGGCACAGATACGCAGTATTTT,CASSLVGGTDTQYF,-,TRBV28,-,TRBJ2-3
TGTGCCAGCAGTACCGTGACAGGGCACTATGGCTACACCTTC,CASSTVTGHYGYTF,few,TRBV28,TRBD1,TRBJ1-2
TGTGCCAGCACCCCTATAGGGGGTCCCTCTGAAGCTTTCTTT,CASTPIGGPSEAFF,-,TRBV27,-,TRBJ1-1
TGTGCCAGCAGTGAAGCGCCGGACAGGGACGCTTTCTTT,CASSEAPDRDAFF,few,TRBV2,TRBD1,TRBJ1-1
TGTGCCAGCTCTCAGATCGACAACTCTGGAAACACCATATATTTT,CASSQIDNSGNTIYF,-,TRBV18,-,TRBJ1-3
TGCGCCAGCAGTGAGGGGCGTACTGAAGCTTTCTTT,CASSEGRTEAFF,-,TRBV10-2,-,TRBJ1-1